One and the same sample provided the 21 T cell receptor beta chains below, sequenced in a study of cytomegalovirus exposure and HLA in healthy donors. 13 Jbeta primers and 60 Vbeta primers were used for the PCR. TCRdb's copy holds only in-frame clones and misses some; the assay was immunoSEQ multiplex PCR. The sample includes some 170,000 clones, under 80% of them seen just once. Sequencing input: PBMCs. These receptors were collected from a middle-aged man in good health and CMV-seronegative.

The gene calls are TRBV27 and TRBJ2-2, with unresolved D. The CDR3 length is 16 residues. Germline loops: CDR1 MNHEY, CDR2 SMNVEV (reference sequence). The V end lost 2 bases, the J end lost 2 bases, and 12 bases lay between the germline ends. For the CDR3, the DNA is TGTGCCAGCAGTTTAGTAGTGGGCTATAACACCGGGGAGCTGTTTTTT. Translated, it gives CASSLVVGYNTGELFF.

This clone occurred a few times. The chain couples TRBV6-5 to TRBJ1-2; D not resolved. Germline V lookup: CDR1 MNHEY, CDR2 SVGAGI. The V end lost 6 bases, the J end lost 4 bases, and 12 bases lay between the germline ends. The CDR3 is made up of 13 amino acids. The CDR3 DNA sequence: TGTGCCAGCAGCAATCCCCCAGGCTATGGCTACACCTTC. Amino acid sequence: CASSNPPGYGYTF.

This clone turned up a few times. This chain joins TRBV6-4 and TRBJ1-1, with a possible D match to TRBD1 (6 bases). Germline CDR1 and CDR2: MRHNA and SNTAGT. Trimming cost V 5 bases and J 5 bases, with 12 bases left between them. The CDR3 has 13 residues. The CDR3 DNA follows: TGTGCCAGCAGTTTGGAAACAGGGACTGAAGCTTTCTTT. Encoded protein: CASSLETGTEAFF.

This chain uses TRBV7-2 with TRBJ2-7, with D possibly being TRBD2 (5 bases). V shed 5 bases and J shed 6 bases, with 17 bases lying between them. The germline gives CDR1 SGHTA, CDR2 FQGNSA. The CDR3 sequence is 14 residues long. DNA of the CDR3: TGTGCCAGCAGCACCCGATCACTAGTTCCCGAGCAGTACTTC. It is translated as CASSTRSLVPEQYF. The full variable domain, completed using reference TRBV7-2 and TRBJ2-7, is GAGVSQSPSNKVTEKGKDVELRCDPISGHTALYWYRQSLGQGLEFLIYFQGNSAPDKSGLPSDRFSAERTGGSVSTLTIQRTQQEDSAVYLCASSTRSLVPEQYFGPGTRLTVT.

This chain uses TRBV6-1 with TRBJ2-7; perhaps TRBD1 as D (5 bases). Germline lookup yields CDR1 MNHNS and CDR2 SASEGT. The V end lost 1 base, the J end lost 0 bases, and 13 bases lay between the germline ends. The CDR3 has 16 residues. The CDR3 coding sequence is TGTGCCAGCAGTGAAGAGGCAGGGTCGGGCTCCTACGAGCAGTACTTC. Protein: CASSEEAGSGSYEQYF.

V and J are TRBV9 and TRBJ2-5; 7 nucleotides align to TRBD1. The J call is in doubt because the DNA end fits TRBJ2-7 better. The CDR3 covers 14 residues. Germline-derived CDR1 and CDR2 are SGDLS and YYNGEE. Here the CDR3 reads CASSPTGSSDEQYF. The DNA of the CDR3 is TGTGCCAGCAGCCCGACAGGGTCGAGCGACGAGCAGTACTTC.

This chain links TRBV27 with TRBJ2-7; 10 bases are shared with TRBD1. Per germline, CDR1 MNHEY and CDR2 SMNVEV (reference sequence). The J segment lost 1 base and the V segment lost 6 bases, leaving 3 bases of the junction unmatched. CDR3 length: 14 residues. In DNA, the CDR3 is TGTGCCAGCAGCGGGACAGGGGTATCCTACGAGCAGTACTTC. It encodes CASSGTGVSYEQYF.

The chain links TRBV9 to TRBJ2-5; TRBD1 might be the D (5 bases). The CDR3 runs 16 residues. V lost 0 bases and J lost 1, with 13 bases in between. The V gene's germline CDR1 is SGDLS and CDR2 YYNGEE. CDR3 sequence (DNA): TGTGCCAGCAGCGTAGGGGCAGGGCGGTTCCAAGAGACCCAGTACTTC. It specifies CASSVGAGRFQETQYF.

This CDR3 reads CASSLYSQETQYF. The CDR3 DNA follows: TGTGCCAGCAGCTTATATTCCCAAGAGACCCAGTACTTC. The J gene is TRBJ2-5, the V gene TRBV7-3; D gene unclear. The V gene's germline CDR1 is SGHTA and CDR2 FQGTGA. V was pared by 2 bases and J by 1 base, with 5 bases between. The CDR3 totals 13 residues.

This rearrangement joins TRBV4-2 to TRBJ2-3, with a tentative D call TRBD2 (6 bases). CDR1 is LGHNA, CDR2 YNFKEQ, per germline. The germline V and J ends were trimmed by 5 bases and 0 bases, with 18 bases remaining between them. The CDR3 loop spans 17 amino acids. In nucleotides, the CDR3 is TGTGCCAGCAGCTCACCACTAGCCCACTCTAGCACAGATACGCAGTATTTT. The encoded protein is CASSSPLAHSSTDTQYF.

This clone was seen a handful of times. The chain links TRBV28 to TRBJ1-6, with D perhaps TRBD1 (6 bases). There are 12 residues in the CDR3. The germline V gene encodes CDR1 MDHEN and CDR2 SYDVKM. Trimming removed 5 bases at V and 12 bases at J, with 11 bases between. The CDR3, as DNA: TGTGCCAGCAGTCCACCGGACAGACCCCTCCACTTT. Protein sequence: CASSPPDRPLHF.

This clone was counted a single time. The chain recombines TRBV10-3 with TRBJ2-3; perhaps TRBD2 as D (5 bases). Germline V gene data show CDR1 as ENHRY and CDR2 as SYGVKD. This CDR3 is 17 amino acids long. V dropped 4 bases and J dropped 5 bases, with 22 bases sitting between them. This chain's CDR3 is CAISAPRSAGDQDTQYF. The CDR3 nucleotides are TGTGCCATCAGTGCCCCCAGGTCGGCGGGTGACCAAGATACGCAGTATTTT.

The chain is built from TRBV29-1 and TRBJ1-2; no clear D gene. The V gene's germline CDR1 is SQVTM and CDR2 ANQGSEA. V shed 4 bases and J shed 4 bases, with 7 bases lying between them. CDR3 length equals 11 residues. CDR3 residues: CSVGVAYGYTF. The CDR3 coding sequence is TGCAGCGTTGGAGTTGCCTATGGCTACACCTTC.

The chain uses TRBV19 and TRBJ1-2; possibly TRBD1 for D (6 bases). CDR3 length: 16 amino acids. Germline assignment: CDR1 LNHDA and CDR2 SQIVND (reference sequence). V lost 5 bases, J lost 2 bases, and 18 bases lay in between. The CDR3 here is CASSGTGYRENYGYTF. The DNA of the CDR3 is TGTGCCAGTAGTGGCACCGGTTACAGGGAGAACTATGGCTACACCTTC. Full variable domain (outside the CDR3, taken from reference TRBV19 and TRBJ1-2): DGGITQSPKYLFRKEGQNVTLSCEQNLNHDAMYWYRQDPGQGLRLIYYSQIVNDFQKGDIAEGYSVSREKKESFPLTVTSAQKNPTAFYLCASSGTGYRENYGYTFGSGTRLTVV.

This sequence joins TRBV10-3 and TRBJ2-7, with a tentative D call TRBD2 (6 bases). CDR1 and CDR2 from the germline V gene are ENHRY and SYGVKD. This CDR3 has 15 amino acids. The V and J ends lost 3 bases and 1 base respectively, with 13 bases between them. Here the CDR3 reads CAISDPWGESYEQYF. The CDR3 coding sequence is TGTGCCATCAGTGATCCTTGGGGGGAATCCTACGAGCAGTACTTC.

The V call is TRBV6-1, the J call TRBJ1-1; D gene uncertain. Germline V gene sequence: CDR1 MNHNS, CDR2 SASEGT. The germline V and J ends were trimmed by 4 bases and 4 bases, with 10 bases remaining between them. This CDR3 has 13 residues. The CDR3 loop reads CASSAAWSTEAFF. As DNA, the CDR3 is TGTGCCAGCAGTGCTGCATGGAGCACTGAAGCTTTCTTT.

The V and J genes are TRBV7-9 and TRBJ1-2; D is ambiguous. V lost 5 bases to trimming and J lost 6 bases, with 7 bases between them. The CDR3 runs 11 residues. CDR1 and CDR2 from the germline V gene are SEHNR and FQNEAQ (reference sequence). The CDR3 DNA reads as TGTGCCAGCAGCCCCTTAGATGGCTACACCTTC. Translation gives CASSPLDGYTF.

The chain couples TRBV11-1 to TRBJ2-1; D is uncertain. With 2 bases removed from V and 7 bases from J, the gap between germline ends came to 12 bases. Germline CDR1 SGHAT, CDR2 FQDESV (reference sequence). This CDR3 has 14 amino acids. The CDR3 protein is CASSLLQTRNEQFF. In DNA, the CDR3 is TGTGCCAGCAGCTTACTACAGACGCGTAATGAGCAGTTCTTC.

This chain connects TRBV29-1 to TRBJ2-7; D may be TRBD2 (6 bases). Per germline, CDR1 SQVTM and CDR2 ANQGSEA. The CDR3 sequence is 13 residues long. Trimming cost V 5 bases and J 7 bases, with 18 bases left between them. This chain's CDR3 is CSVIPGVGREQYF. The CDR3 DNA reads as TGCAGCGTTATCCCGGGAGTAGGCCGGGAGCAGTACTTC.

V and J are TRBV6-1 and TRBJ1-2; the match to TRBD1 covers 9 bases. There are 13 residues in the CDR3. Trimming cost V 6 bases and J 6 bases; bases outside gene matches: 5. Germline-derived CDR1 and CDR2 are MNHNS and SASEGT. The CDR3 DNA reads as TGTGCCAGCAGGGCTACAGGGGGCAATGGCTACACCTTC. It translates to CASRATGGNGYTF.

In DNA, the CDR3 is TGTGCCAGTAGAGGCTTGGTGAGACAGAGCAATCAGCCCCAGCATTTT. It specifies CASRGLVRQSNQPQHF. J is TRBJ1-5 and V is TRBV19; tentative D call: TRBD1 (5 bases). Germline V CDR1 and CDR2: LNHDA, SQIVND (reference sequence). CDR3 length: 16 residues. The V end lost 6 bases, the J end lost 1 base, and 16 bases lay between the germline ends.